The TCR beta chain described here comes from a study of blood T cell repertoires in COVID-19. Turning to the study itself: Collection of acute and convalescent COVID-19 samples took place in the United States, Italy and Spain. PBMCs, B-cell-depleted T cells, or T cells provided the cDNA or gDNA that made up the material.

Authors' processing steps: Amplification from reference gene primers served as the basis for estimated nucleated cell counts. Here immunoSEQ multiplex PCR was the method, and the copy in TCRdb shows in-frame clones only, minus some. D and trimming come from the DNA, and the V and J calls and clone size come from that table. Found here are about 150,000 clones, approximately 90% of them singletons; the top ten hold approximately 9%. This clone turned up a few times. Germline V gene sequence: CDR1 SEHNR, CDR2 FQNEAQ (reference sequence). The V segment lost 5 bases and the J segment 2 bases; nucleotides outside the gene matches: 11. The CDR3 sequence is 16 residues long.

V and J are TRBV7-9 and TRBJ2-7, with 8 bases identical to TRBD2. The receptor's source is a woman aged 45-65 years with active or convalescent COVID-19. Input material: peripheral blood. CDR3 DNA: TGTGCCAGCAGCCCTTCTAGCGGGTATTCCGCCTACGAGCAGTACTTC. It codes for CASSPSSGYSAYEQYF.